This T cell receptor beta chain was obtained from a study of post-analysis software for immune sequencing data. To note about this clonotype: The antigen remains undetermined.

Study observations and caveats: Four to six TRBV segments, including TRBV5-6, TRBV5-1 and TRBV20-1, were more frequent in patients than controls. Controls had significantly higher normalized Chao1 diversity than multiple sclerosis patients.

Each TCR beta cDNA library carried unique molecular identifiers. The yield from roughly 1 to 10 million T cells was around 500,000 cDNA molecules in total. MiXCR, applied by TCRdb to the PCR reads, yields one record per CDR3 protein. The sample includes 550,000 to 700,000 distinct CDR3 sequences, 44% of them seen just once. Germline CDR1 KGHDR, CDR2 SFDVKD. The CDR3 extends over 13 amino acids. The source is a girl between 10 and 17 years old with multiple sclerosis. V gene TRBV24-1 combines with J gene TRBJ2-7; D not resolved. The J call could be wrong; TRBJ2-5 is a better fit for the DNA end. Sample: blood. The CDR3 region has the DNA TGTGCCACCATAGGACCCCTGGGAGAGACCCAGTACTTC. This sequence encodes CATIGPLGETQYF.